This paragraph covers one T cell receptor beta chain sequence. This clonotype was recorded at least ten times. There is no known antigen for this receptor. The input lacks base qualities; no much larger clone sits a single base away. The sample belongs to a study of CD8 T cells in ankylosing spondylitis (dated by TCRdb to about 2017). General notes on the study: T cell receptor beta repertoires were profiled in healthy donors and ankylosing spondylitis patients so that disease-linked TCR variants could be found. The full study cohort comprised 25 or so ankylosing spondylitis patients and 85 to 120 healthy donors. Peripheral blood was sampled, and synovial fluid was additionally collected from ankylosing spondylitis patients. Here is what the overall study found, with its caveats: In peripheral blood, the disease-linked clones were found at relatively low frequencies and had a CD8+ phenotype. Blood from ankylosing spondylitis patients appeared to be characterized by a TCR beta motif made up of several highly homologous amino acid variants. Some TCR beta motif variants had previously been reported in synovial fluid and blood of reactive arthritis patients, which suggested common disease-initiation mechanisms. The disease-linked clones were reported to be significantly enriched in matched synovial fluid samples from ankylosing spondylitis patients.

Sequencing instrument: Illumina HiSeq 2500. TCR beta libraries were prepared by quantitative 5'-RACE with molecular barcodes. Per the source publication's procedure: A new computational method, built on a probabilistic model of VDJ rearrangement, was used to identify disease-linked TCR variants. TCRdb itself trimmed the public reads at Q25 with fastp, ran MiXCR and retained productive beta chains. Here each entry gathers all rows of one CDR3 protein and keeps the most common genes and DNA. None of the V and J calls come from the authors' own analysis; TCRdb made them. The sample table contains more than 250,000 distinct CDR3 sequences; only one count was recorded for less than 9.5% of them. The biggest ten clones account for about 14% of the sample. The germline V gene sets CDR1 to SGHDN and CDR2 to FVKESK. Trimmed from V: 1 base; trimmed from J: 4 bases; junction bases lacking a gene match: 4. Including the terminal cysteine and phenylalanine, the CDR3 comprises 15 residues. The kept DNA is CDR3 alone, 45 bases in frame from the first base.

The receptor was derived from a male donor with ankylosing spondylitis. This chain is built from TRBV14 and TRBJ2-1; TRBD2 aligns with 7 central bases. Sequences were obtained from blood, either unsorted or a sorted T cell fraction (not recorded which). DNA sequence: TGTGCCAGCAGCCAAGTTAGCGGGCCGTACAATGAGCAGTTCTTC. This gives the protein CASSQVSGPYNEQFF. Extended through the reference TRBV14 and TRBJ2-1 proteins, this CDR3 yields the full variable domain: EAGVTQFPSHSVIEKGQTVTLRCDPISGHDNLYWYRRVMGKEIKFLLHFVKESKQDESGMPNNRFLAERTGGTYSTLKVQPAELEDSGVYFCASSQVSGPYNEQFFGPGTRLTVL.